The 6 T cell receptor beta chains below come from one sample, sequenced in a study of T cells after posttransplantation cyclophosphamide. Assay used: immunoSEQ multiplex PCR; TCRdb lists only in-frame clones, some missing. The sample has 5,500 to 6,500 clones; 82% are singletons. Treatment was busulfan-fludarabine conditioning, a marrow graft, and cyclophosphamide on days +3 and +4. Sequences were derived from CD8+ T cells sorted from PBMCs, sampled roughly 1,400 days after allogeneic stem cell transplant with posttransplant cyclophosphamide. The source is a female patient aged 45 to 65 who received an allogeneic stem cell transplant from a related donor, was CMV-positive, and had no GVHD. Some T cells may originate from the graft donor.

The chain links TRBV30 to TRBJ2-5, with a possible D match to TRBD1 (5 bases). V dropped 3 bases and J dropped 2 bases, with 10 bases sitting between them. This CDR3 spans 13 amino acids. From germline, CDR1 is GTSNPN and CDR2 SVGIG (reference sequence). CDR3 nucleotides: TGTGCCTGGAGAGGCAGGGCTCAAGAGACCCAGTACTTC. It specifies CAWRGRAQETQYF.

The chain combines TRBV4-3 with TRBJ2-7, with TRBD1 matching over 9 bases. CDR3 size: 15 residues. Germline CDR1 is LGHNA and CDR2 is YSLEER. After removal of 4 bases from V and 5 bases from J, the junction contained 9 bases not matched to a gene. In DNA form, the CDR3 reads TGCGCCAGCAGCCTCTTGGAACAGGGGGCGAACGAGCAGTACTTC. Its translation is CASSLLEQGANEQYF.

Here the CDR3 DNA reads TGTGCCAGCGGCAGGGGGCTTAACACTGAAGCTTTCTTT. Translating it yields CASGRGLNTEAFF. The chain recombines TRBV27 with TRBJ1-1; TRBD1 agrees at 8 bases. The CDR3 length is 13 residues. Trimming took 8 bases from V and 2 from J; bases not matched to a gene: 4. Germline V gives CDR1 MNHEY, CDR2 SMNVEV (reference sequence).

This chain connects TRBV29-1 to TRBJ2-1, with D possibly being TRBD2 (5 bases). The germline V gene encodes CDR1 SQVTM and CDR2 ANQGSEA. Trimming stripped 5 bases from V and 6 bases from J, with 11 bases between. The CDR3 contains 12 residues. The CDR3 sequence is CSVPDWPNEQFF. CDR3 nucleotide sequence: TGCAGCGTTCCGGACTGGCCCAATGAGCAGTTCTTC.

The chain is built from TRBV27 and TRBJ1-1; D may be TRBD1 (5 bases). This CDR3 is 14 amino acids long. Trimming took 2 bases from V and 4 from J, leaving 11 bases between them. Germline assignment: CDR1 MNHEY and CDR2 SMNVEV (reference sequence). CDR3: CASSLRFGGTEAFF. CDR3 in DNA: TGTGCCAGCAGTTTAAGGTTCGGGGGCACTGAAGCTTTCTTT.

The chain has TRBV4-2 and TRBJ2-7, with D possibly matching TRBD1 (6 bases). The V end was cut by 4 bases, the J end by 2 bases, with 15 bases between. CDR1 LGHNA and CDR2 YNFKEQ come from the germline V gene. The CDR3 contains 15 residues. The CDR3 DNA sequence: TGTGCCAGCAGCCCAGGGCTGGGGGCCCCCTACGAGCAGTACTTC. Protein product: CASSPGLGAPYEQYF.